What follows are 10 T cell receptor beta chains derived from one specimen sequenced in a study of breast tumors, draining lymph nodes, adjacent tissues. Samples came from axillary lymph nodes draining the breast cancer. MiXCR, applied by TCRdb to the multiplex PCR reads, yields one record per CDR3 protein. The table includes 200,000 to 300,000 distinct CDR3 sequences, over 25% detected once. Sequencing was done on a sample of axillary lymph node tissue. The receptors stem from a female donor with breast cancer. Some clones in this sample may be carry-over from other donors' samples.

As concerns this clonotype: Its ends do not fully match the called genes, so a read error is possible. The chain recombines TRBV12-3 or TRBV12-4 with TRBJ2-5; 8 positions agree with TRBD1. The CDR3 spans 14 residues. The CDR3 region is CAGSRTGTGETQYF. CDR3 DNA: TGTGCCGGCAGCCGGACAGGGACAGGAGAGACCCAGTACTTC.

This clonotype was recorded many times. For the CDR3, the DNA is TGTGCCAGCAGCCGTACCGATATAGGTCCTGGGGAGCTGTTTTTT. It translates to CASSRTDIGPGELFF. The chain couples TRBV5-8 to TRBJ2-2; no reliable D call. Germline V gene lookup returns CDR1 SGHTS and CDR2 YDEGEE. The CDR3 is 15 amino acids. Trimming stripped 4 bases from V and 8 bases from J, with 18 bases between.

This clonotype came up many times. The chain recombines TRBV12-3 or TRBV12-4 with TRBJ2-5; no definite D call. This CDR3 region has 12 residues. V lost 3 bases to trimming and J lost 3 bases, with 5 bases between them. CDR3 sequence: CASSLVKETQYF. The CDR3 nucleotides read TGTGCCAGCAGTTTGGTGAAAGAGACCCAGTACTTC.

This clonotype appeared many times. V is TRBV9 and J is TRBJ2-3; 14 bases match TRBD2. Trimming took 4 bases from V and 4 from J; bases not matched to a gene: 5. This CDR3 region has 16 residues. The germline V gene encodes CDR1 SGDLS and CDR2 YYNGEE. The CDR3 reads CASSTSGLAGADTQYF. The CDR3 coding sequence is TGTGCCAGCAGCACCTCGGGACTAGCGGGAGCAGATACGCAGTATTTT.

The CDR3 DNA sequence: TGTGCCAGCAGTGTAGAGAGAAATGAAAAACTGTTTTTT. The encoded protein is CASSVERNEKLFF. V and J are TRBV12-3 or TRBV12-4 and TRBJ1-4; D unclear. V was cut by 5 bases and J by 5 bases, with 9 bases left in between. This CDR3 comprises 13 residues.

This clonotype was recorded many times. This chain joins TRBV14 and TRBJ2-5; D call uncertain. Germline CDR1 is SGHDN and CDR2 is FVKESK. Trimming took 1 base from V and 4 from J, leaving 10 bases between them. This CDR3 has 14 residues. This chain's CDR3 is CASSQGWRLETQYF. CDR3 nucleotide sequence: TGTGCCAGCAGCCAAGGGTGGCGACTAGAGACCCAGTACTTC. The complete variable domain, with remaining parts taken from reference TRBV14 and TRBJ2-5, reads EAGVTQFPSHSVIEKGQTVTLRCDPISGHDNLYWYRRVMGKEIKFLLHFVKESKQDESGMPNNRFLAERTGGTYSTLKVQPAELEDSGVYFCASSQGWRLETQYFGPGTRLLVL.

The rearrangement links TRBV28 to TRBJ1-4, with D possibly TRBD1 on 5 matching bases. The CDR3 contains 13 residues. Germline V gene lookup returns CDR1 MDHEN and CDR2 SYDVKM. Trimming shortened V by 6 bases and J by 8 bases, and 13 bases separated the two germline ends. The DNA of the CDR3 is TGTGCCAGCAGGTCCAGGGCAGGAGAAAAACTGTTTTTT. This translates into CASRSRAGEKLFF.

About this clonotype itself: A read error may be the cause here, since a much bigger clone is one base away. The V and J genes are TRBV7-9 and TRBJ1-2; possible D gene TRBD1, 5 bases. Germline lookup yields CDR1 SEHNR and CDR2 FQNEAQ (reference sequence). Trimming took off 1 base at V and 5 bases at J, with 14 bases between the two ends. The CDR3 runs 15 residues. Here the CDR3 reads CASSLGGRGGYGYTF. DNA of the CDR3: TGTGCCAGCAGCTTAGGGGGACGGGGTGGATATGGCTACACCTTC.

A word on this clonotype: Possible read error: a much larger clone is one base away. The chain carries TRBV11-2 and TRBJ2-7; 7 bases are a match to TRBD1. CDR1 SGHAT and CDR2 FQNNGV come from the germline V gene. This CDR3 spans 15 amino acids. J was trimmed by 1 base and V by 1 base; bases with no gene match: 4. The chain's CDR3 is CASSLGDRPSYEQYF. CDR3 coding DNA: TGTGCCAGCAGCTTAGGGGACAGACCTTCCTACGAGCAGTACTTC.

This rearrangement joins TRBV5-1 to TRBJ2-1; 12 nucleotides line up with TRBD2. The J segment lost 7 bases and the V segment lost 4 bases, leaving 9 bases of the junction unmatched. The CDR3 runs 16 residues. Germline CDR1 reads SGHRS; CDR2 reads YFSETQ. CDR3 in amino acids: CASSVTSGSVINEQFF. The CDR3 DNA follows: TGCGCCAGCAGCGTGACTAGCGGGAGCGTAATAAATGAGCAGTTCTTC.